The source of this T cell receptor beta chain is a study of blood T cell repertoires in COVID-19 (dated by TCRdb to between 2020 and 2021). Concerning the study at large: Samples covering the acute and convalescent phases of COVID-19 were provided by collaborators in the United States, Italy and Spain. Where HLA class I and class II types were available, the types were taken from metadata supplied by the sample provider, not from assay-based typing. The samples were drawn from the first 160 participants of the ongoing ImmuneRACE study and from under 1,500 subjects provided by 6 global collaborators. The sample metadata nearly always contained a de-identified subject ID, COVID-19 status, age in years and sex. The repertoires were made available in a free public database intended to serve as a resource for research on the immune response to SARS-CoV-2. The material from the prospective study consisted of cDNA or gDNA derived from T cells, B-cell-depleted T cells, or PBMCs. The dataset comprised deeply sampled blood TCRbeta repertoires from subjects exposed to, actively infected with, or recovered from COVID-19.

Beyond this particular receptor, the publication reports: Clinical and demographic metadata were provided uncurated, with the amount varying by source and participant.

Each collaborating institution followed its own protocols to collect whole blood in K2EDTA tubes. Collaborator samples were shipped for TCRbeta analysis as frozen whole blood, isolated PBMCs, or DNA extracted from either sample type. TCRbeta CDR3 regions were amplified from genomic DNA using the immunoSEQ Assay, a bias-controlled multiplex PCR. The study's processing was this. The number of nucleated cells in each sample was estimated from the amplification of reference gene primers within the assay. To quantify the absolute abundance of each unique TCRbeta CDR3 rearrangement, sequence reads were collapsed and filtered. For each sample, productive Simpson clonality was calculated by taking the square root of Simpson's diversity index across productive rearrangements. TCRdb re-hosts the immuneACCESS table, in-frame sequences only. Its copies lack some clones; in the studies checked, an unresolved V gene accounts for under half of them, and the cause for the rest is not known. That table gives V, J and clone size, and the DNA gave D and trimming. This sample has roughly 250,000 clones in its table, and around 88% of those were observed once. The ten most abundant clones make up more than 6.5% of the sample.

Turning to this clone: Its recognized antigen is unknown. Base qualities were left out, and no much larger clone turns up one base away.

The cysteine opens and the phenylalanine closes a CDR3 of 16 amino acids. The DNA shown is the 48-base CDR3, in frame from base 1. The germline V gene supplies CDR1 SGDLS and CDR2 YYNGEE. Clipping removes 0 bases from V and 9 bases from J, with 10 as the unmatched junction base count. Sample: peripheral blood. Rearrangement joined TRBV9 to TRBJ1-5, and 9 bases in between align with TRBD1. The receptor comes from a man aged 40-50 years with active or convalescent COVID-19. The DNA sequence reads TGTGCCAGCAGCGTAGTGGAACAGGGGGCAGGGAGGCCCCAGCATTTT. The resulting protein is CASSVVEQGAGRPQHF. Reference TRBV9 and TRBJ1-5 proteins supply the regions before and after the CDR3; the full variable domain is: DSGVTQTPKHLITATGQRVTLRCSPRSGDLSVYWYQQSLDQGLQFLIQYYNGEERAKGNILERFSAQQFPDLHSELNLSSLELGDSALYFCASSVVEQGAGRPQHFGDGTRLSIL.